This T cell receptor (beta chain) was sequenced for a study of chronic HIV infection and antiretroviral therapy. TCRdb fed the 5' RACE reads into MiXCR, producing one record per CDR3 protein. The data show about 31,000 distinct CDR3 sequences, roughly 8.7% seen once. This CDR3 is built from 14 residues. V was trimmed by 3 bases and J by 4 bases, leaving 13 bases between them. Germline V CDR1 and CDR2: MGHDK, SYGVNS. Input material: peripheral blood. V gene TRBV25-1 combines with J gene TRBJ2-7; D ambiguous. This receptor was taken from an adult who had HIV and had not received antiretroviral therapy, or was an uninfected healthy control (not recorded which). As DNA, the CDR3 is TGTGCCAGCAGTGAGGAAAGGGCAGTGTACGAGCAGTACTTC. Amino acids: CASSEERAVYEQYF.